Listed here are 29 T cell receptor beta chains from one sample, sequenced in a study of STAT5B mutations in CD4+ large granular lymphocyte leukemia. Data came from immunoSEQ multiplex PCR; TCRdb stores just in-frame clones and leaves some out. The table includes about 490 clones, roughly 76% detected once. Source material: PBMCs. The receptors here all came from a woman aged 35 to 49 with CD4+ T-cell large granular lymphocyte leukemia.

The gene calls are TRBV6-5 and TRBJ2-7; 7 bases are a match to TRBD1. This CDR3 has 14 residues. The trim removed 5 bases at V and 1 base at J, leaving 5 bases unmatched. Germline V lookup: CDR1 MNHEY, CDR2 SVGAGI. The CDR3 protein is CASSTSRGSYEQYF. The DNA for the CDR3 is TGTGCCAGCAGTACTTCCAGGGGGTCCTACGAGCAGTACTTC.

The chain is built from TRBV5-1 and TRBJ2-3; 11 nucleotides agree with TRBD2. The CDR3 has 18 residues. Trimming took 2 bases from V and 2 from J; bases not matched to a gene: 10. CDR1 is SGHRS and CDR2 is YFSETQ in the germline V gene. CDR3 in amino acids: CASSLTSGRGHDTDTQYF. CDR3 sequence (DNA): TGCGCCAGCAGCTTAACTAGCGGGAGAGGACACGACACAGATACGCAGTATTTT.

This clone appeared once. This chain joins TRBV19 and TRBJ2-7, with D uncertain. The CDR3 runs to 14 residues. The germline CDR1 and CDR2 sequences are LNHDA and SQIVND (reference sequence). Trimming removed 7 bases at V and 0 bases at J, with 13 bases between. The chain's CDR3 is CASTETLASYEQYF. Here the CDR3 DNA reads TGTGCCAGTACGGAAACTTTAGCCTCCTACGAGCAGTACTTC. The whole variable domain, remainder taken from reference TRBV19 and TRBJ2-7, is DGGITQSPKYLFRKEGQNVTLSCEQNLNHDAMYWYRQDPGQGLRLIYYSQIVNDFQKGDIAEGYSVSREKKESFPLTVTSAQKNPTAFYLCASTETLASYEQYFGPGTRLTVT.

CDR3 amino acids: CASSLTSGSSDTQYF. CDR3 in DNA: TGTGCCAGCAGTTTGACTAGCGGGAGTTCAGATACGCAGTATTTT. This sequence joins TRBV6-1 and TRBJ2-3; 12 bases agree with TRBD2. This CDR3 has 15 residues. V lost 5 bases and J lost 4; bases outside the gene matches: 4. From germline, CDR1 is MNHNS and CDR2 SASEGT.

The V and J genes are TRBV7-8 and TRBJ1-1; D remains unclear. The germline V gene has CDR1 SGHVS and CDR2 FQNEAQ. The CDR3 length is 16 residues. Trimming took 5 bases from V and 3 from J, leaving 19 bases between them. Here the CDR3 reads CASSPHYRGVDTEAFF. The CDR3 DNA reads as TGTGCCAGCAGCCCCCACTATCGCGGGGTTGACACTGAAGCTTTCTTT. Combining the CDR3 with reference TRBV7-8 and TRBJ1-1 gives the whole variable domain GAGVSQSPRYKVAKRGQDVALRCDPISGHVSLFWYQQALGQGPEFLTYFQNEAQLDKSGLPSDRFFAERPEGSVSTLKIQRTQQEDSAVYLCASSPHYRGVDTEAFFGQGTRLTVV.

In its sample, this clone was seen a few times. The CDR3 coding sequence is TGTGCCAGTAGTATAATATTTCAGACCTATGGCTACACCTTC. This sequence encodes CASSIIFQTYGYTF. The chain employs TRBV19 and TRBJ1-2; unclear D gene. V was pared by 2 bases and J by 4 bases, with 11 bases between. The CDR3 extends over 14 amino acids. The V gene's germline CDR1 is LNHDA and CDR2 SQIVND (reference sequence).

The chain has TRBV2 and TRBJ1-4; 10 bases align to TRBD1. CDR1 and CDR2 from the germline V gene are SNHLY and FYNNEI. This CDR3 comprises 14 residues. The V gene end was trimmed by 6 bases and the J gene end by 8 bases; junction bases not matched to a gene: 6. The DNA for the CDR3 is TGTGCCAGCAGAGGGACAGGGGTGAGGGAAAAACTGTTTTTT. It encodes CASRGTGVREKLFF.

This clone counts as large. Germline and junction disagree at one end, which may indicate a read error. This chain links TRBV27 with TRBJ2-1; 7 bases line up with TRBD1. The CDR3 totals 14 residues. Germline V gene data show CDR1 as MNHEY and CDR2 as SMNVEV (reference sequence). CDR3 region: CASGFADRAREQFF. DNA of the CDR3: TGTGCCAGCGGTTTCGCCGACAGGGCGAGGGAGCAGTTCTTC.

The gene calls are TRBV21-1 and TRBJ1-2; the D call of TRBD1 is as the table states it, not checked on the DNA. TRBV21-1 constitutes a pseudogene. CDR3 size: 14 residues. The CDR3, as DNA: TGTGCCAGCAGCAAAGGGGGACAGGGATGTGGCTACACCTTC. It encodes CASSKGGQGCGYTF.

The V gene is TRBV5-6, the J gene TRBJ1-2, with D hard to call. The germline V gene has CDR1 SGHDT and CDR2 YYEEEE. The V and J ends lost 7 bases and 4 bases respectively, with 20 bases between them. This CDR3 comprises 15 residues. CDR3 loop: CASDRYSRKTYGYTF. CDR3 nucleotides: TGTGCCAGCGATAGGTATAGTCGAAAGACCTATGGCTACACCTTC. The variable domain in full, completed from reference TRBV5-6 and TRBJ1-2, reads DAGVTQSPTHLIKTRGQQVTLRCSPKSGHDTVSWYQQALGQGPQFIFQYYEEEERQRGNFPDRFSGHQFPNYSSELNVNALLLGDSALYLCASDRYSRKTYGYTFGSGTRLTVV.

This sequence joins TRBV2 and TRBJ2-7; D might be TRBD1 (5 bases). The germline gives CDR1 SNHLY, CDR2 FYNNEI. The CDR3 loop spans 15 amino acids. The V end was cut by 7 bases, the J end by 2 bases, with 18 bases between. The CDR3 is CASNTRAPTTYEQYF. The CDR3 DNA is TGTGCCAGCAACACCAGGGCGCCCACGACCTACGAGCAGTACTTC.

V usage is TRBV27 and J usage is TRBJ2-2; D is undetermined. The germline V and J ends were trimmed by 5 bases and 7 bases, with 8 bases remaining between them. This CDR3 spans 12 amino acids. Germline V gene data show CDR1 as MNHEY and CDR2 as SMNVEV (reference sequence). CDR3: CASSRVGGELFF. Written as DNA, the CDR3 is TGTGCCAGCAGTCGGGTGGGCGGGGAGCTGTTTTTT.

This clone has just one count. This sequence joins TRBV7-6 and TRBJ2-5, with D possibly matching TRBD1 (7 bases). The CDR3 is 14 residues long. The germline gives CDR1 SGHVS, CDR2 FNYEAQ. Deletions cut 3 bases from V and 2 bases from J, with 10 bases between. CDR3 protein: CASSLTGRQETQYF. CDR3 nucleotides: TGTGCCAGCAGCTTGACAGGGAGGCAAGAGACCCAGTACTTC.

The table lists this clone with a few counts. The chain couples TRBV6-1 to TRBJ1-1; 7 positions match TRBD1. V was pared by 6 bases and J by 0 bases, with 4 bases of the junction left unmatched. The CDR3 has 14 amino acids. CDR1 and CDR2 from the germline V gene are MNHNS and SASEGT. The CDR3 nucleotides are TGTGCCAGCAGGGGGACAGCGATGAACACTGAAGCTTTCTTT. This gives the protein CASRGTAMNTEAFF.

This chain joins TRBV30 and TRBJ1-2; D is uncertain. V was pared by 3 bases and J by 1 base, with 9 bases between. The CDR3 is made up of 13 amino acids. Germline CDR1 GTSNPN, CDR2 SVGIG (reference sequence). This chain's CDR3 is CAWRDFINYGYTF. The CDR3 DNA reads TGTGCCTGGAGGGACTTCATTAACTATGGCTACACCTTC.

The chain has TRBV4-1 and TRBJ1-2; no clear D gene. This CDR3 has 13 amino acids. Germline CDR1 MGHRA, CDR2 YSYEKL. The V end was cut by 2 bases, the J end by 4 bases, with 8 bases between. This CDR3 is CASSQTRTYGYTF. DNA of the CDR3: TGCGCCAGCAGCCAAACACGGACCTATGGCTACACCTTC.

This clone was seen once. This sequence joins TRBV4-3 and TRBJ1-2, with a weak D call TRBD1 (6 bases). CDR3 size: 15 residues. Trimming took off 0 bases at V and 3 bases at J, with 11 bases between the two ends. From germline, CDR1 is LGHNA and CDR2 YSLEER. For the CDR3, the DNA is TGCGCCAGCAGCCAAGACCGGGACAACGACTATGGCTACACCTTC. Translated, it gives CASSQDRDNDYGYTF.

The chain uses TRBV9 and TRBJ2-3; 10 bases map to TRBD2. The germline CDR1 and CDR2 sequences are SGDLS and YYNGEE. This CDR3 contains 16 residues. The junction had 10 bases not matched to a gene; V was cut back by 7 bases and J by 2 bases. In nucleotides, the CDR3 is TGTGCCAGCGACTACGGGGGGACTAGCGTCACAGATACGCAGTATTTT. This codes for CASDYGGTSVTDTQYF.

CDR3 amino acids: CASSYSSMEGYYEQYF. The CDR3 DNA is TGTGCCAGCAGTTACTCGTCAATGGAGGGCTACTACGAGCAGTACTTC. The genes are TRBV6-6 and TRBJ2-7; possibly TRBD2 for D (6 bases). CDR3 size: 16 residues. The V gene lost 0 bases and the J gene lost 3 bases, with 15 bases spanning the gap. Germline CDR1 and CDR2: MNHNY and SVGAGI (reference sequence).

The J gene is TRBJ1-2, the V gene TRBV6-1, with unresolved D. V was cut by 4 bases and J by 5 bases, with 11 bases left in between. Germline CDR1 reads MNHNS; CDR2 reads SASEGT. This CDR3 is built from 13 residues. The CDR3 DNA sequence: TGTGCCAGCAGTGTTCGGGAGGAGTATGGCTACACCTTC. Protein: CASSVREEYGYTF.

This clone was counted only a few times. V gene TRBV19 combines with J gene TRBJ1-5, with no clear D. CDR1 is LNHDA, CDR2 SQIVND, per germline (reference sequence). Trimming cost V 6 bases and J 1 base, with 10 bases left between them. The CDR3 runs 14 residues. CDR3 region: CASRRVGSNQPQHF. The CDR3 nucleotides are TGTGCCAGTAGGAGGGTCGGAAGCAATCAGCCCCAGCATTTT. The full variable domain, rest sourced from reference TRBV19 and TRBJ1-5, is DGGITQSPKYLFRKEGQNVTLSCEQNLNHDAMYWYRQDPGQGLRLIYYSQIVNDFQKGDIAEGYSVSREKKESFPLTVTSAQKNPTAFYLCASRRVGSNQPQHFGDGTRLSIL.

CDR3 protein: CASSQPNQPQHF. The CDR3 nucleotides are TGTGCCAGCTCCCAGCCTAATCAGCCCCAGCATTTT. The rearrangement joins TRBV5-5 to TRBJ1-5; no reliable D call. CDR1 and CDR2 from the germline V gene are SGHKS and YYEKEE (reference sequence). V was shortened by 7 bases and J by 4 bases, with 9 bases between the two germline ends. The CDR3 loop spans 12 amino acids.

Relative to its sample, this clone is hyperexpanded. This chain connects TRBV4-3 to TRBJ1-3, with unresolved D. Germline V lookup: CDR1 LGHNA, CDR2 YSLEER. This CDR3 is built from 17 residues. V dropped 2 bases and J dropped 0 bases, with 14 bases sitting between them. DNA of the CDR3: TGCGCCAGCAGCCAAAGGGTAGGCGGACGCTCTGGAAACACCATATATTTT. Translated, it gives CASSQRVGGRSGNTIYF.

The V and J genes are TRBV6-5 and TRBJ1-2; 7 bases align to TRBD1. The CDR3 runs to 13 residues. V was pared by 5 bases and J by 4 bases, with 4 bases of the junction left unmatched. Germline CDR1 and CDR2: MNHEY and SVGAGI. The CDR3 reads CASSTGVGYGYTF. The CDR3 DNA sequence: TGTGCCAGCAGTACAGGGGTTGGCTATGGCTACACCTTC.

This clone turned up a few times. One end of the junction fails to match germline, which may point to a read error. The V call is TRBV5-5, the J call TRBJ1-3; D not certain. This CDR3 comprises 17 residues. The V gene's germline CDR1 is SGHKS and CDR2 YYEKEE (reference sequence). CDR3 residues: CASSQRVGGRSGNTIYF. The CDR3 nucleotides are TGCGCCAGCAGCCAAAGGGTAGGCGGACGCTCTGGAAACACCATATATTTT.

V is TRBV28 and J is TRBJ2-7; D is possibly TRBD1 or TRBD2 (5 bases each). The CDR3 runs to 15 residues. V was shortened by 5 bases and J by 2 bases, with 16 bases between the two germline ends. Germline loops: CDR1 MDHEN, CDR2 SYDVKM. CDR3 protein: CASSTGSRGAYEQYF. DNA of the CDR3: TGTGCCAGCAGTACTGGGTCCCGAGGGGCCTACGAGCAGTACTTC.

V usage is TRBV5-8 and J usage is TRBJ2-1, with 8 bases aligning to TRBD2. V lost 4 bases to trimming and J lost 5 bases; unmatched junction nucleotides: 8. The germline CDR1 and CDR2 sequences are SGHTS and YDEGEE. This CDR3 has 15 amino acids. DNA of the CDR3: TGTGCCAGCAGCCTCGGGACTAGTACCGACAATGAGCAGTTCTTC. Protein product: CASSLGTSTDNEQFF.

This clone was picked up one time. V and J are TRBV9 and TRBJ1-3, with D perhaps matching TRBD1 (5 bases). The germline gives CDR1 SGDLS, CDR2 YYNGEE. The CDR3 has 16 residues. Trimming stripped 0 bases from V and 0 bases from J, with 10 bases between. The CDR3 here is CASSVDRGVSGNTIYF. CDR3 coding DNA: TGTGCCAGCAGCGTAGATCGGGGGGTCTCTGGAAACACCATATATTTT.

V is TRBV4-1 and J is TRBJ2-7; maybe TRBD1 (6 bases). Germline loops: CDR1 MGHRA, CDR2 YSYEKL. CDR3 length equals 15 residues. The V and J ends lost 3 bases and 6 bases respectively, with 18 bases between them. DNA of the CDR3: TGCGCCAGCAGCCAGAGGTCAGGGGCCTTTGGCGAGCAGTACTTC. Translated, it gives CASSQRSGAFGEQYF.